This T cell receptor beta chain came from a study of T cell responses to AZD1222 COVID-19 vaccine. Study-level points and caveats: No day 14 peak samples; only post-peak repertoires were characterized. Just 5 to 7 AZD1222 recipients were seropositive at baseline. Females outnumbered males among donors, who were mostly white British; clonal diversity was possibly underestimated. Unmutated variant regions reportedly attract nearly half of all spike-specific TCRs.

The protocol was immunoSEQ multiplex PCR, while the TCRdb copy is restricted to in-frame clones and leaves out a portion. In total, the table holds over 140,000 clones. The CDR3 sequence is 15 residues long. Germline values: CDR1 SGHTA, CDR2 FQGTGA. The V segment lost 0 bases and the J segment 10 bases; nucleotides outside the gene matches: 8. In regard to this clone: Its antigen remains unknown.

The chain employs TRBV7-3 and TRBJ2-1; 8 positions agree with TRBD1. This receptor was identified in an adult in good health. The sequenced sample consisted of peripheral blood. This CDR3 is CASSLTARGRGEQFF. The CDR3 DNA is TGTGCCAGCAGCTTAACGGCCAGGGGGCGCGGGGAGCAGTTCTTC.